These 31 T cell receptor beta chains were sequenced from one sample in a study of T cell responses to AZD1222 COVID-19 vaccine. Assay used: immunoSEQ multiplex PCR; TCRdb lists only in-frame clones, some missing. The top ten hold under 6.5% of the sample, which has 150,000 or so clones, approximately 93% seen once. The sample in question was peripheral blood, obtained on day 0 of AZD1222 vaccination. These receptors all come from an adult in good health.

This chain connects TRBV6-5 to TRBJ2-2, with 13 positions matching TRBD2. J was trimmed by 5 bases and V by 5 bases; bases with no gene match: 2. The CDR3 totals 15 residues. The V gene's germline CDR1 is MNHEY and CDR2 SVGAGI. This chain's CDR3 is CASSRLAGGTGELFF. Here the CDR3 DNA reads TGTGCCAGCAGTAGACTAGCGGGAGGTACCGGGGAGCTGTTTTTT.

The chain links TRBV9 to TRBJ2-2, with 9 bases that match TRBD2. Germline lookup yields CDR1 SGDLS and CDR2 YYNGEE. This CDR3 region has 17 residues. V lost 3 bases and J lost 0; bases outside the gene matches: 6. For the CDR3, the DNA is TGTGCCAGCAGCGACCGAGCGGGAGGATCGAACACCGGGGAGCTGTTTTTT. Its translation is CASSDRAGGSNTGELFF.

This sequence joins TRBV7-2 and TRBJ1-2; D is perhaps TRBD1 (5 bases). CDR1 SGHTA and CDR2 FQGNSA come from the germline V gene. The germline V and J ends were trimmed by 1 base and 1 base, with 10 bases remaining between them. This CDR3 comprises 15 residues. For the CDR3, the DNA is TGTGCCAGCAGCTTAGAACGGGGGAATAACTATGGCTACACCTTC. Translating it yields CASSLERGNNYGYTF.

This clone was detected once. The J gene is TRBJ2-7, the V gene TRBV7-8, with 11 nucleotides matching TRBD2. Germline V gives CDR1 SGHVS, CDR2 FQNEAQ. This CDR3 is 17 amino acids long. The ends lost 6 bases at V and 0 bases at J; junction bases unmatched: 10. For the CDR3, the DNA is TGTGCCAGCAGTTCCCCTAGCGGGAGGCCGAGCTCCTACGAGCAGTACTTC. Its protein is CASSSPSGRPSSYEQYF. The full variable domain, in which reference TRBV7-8 and TRBJ2-7 provide the parts outside the CDR3, is GAGVSQSPRYKVAKRGQDVALRCDPISGHVSLFWYQQALGQGPEFLTYFQNEAQLDKSGLPSDRFFAERPEGSVSTLKIQRTQQEDSAVYLCASSSPSGRPSSYEQYFGPGTRLTVT.

The chain uses TRBV4-1 and TRBJ1-1; no definite D call. V gave up 4 bases and J gave up 6 bases, with 12 bases separating them. CDR3 size: 13 residues. Germline CDR1 MGHRA, CDR2 YSYEKL. CDR3: CASSPDLIAEAFF. CDR3 DNA sequence: TGCGCCAGCAGCCCGGACTTGATCGCTGAAGCTTTCTTT.

This chain uses TRBV19 with TRBJ2-1; D may be TRBD1 or TRBD2 (5 bases each). The CDR3 runs to 14 residues. CDR1 is LNHDA and CDR2 is SQIVND in the germline V gene (reference sequence). Deletions cut 3 bases from V and 7 bases from J, with 13 bases between. The CDR3 coding sequence is TGTGCCAGTAGTATCGGGGAAGGGGTAAATGAGCAGTTCTTC. Its protein product is CASSIGEGVNEQFF.

The V call is TRBV11-2, the J call TRBJ2-2; possibly TRBD1 for D (5 bases). This CDR3 comprises 13 residues. Looked up from germline, CDR1 is SGHAT and CDR2 is FQNNGV. The ends were cut back, 5 bases at V and 5 bases at J, with 9 bases in the middle. The CDR3 bases are TGTGCCAGCAGCAACCAGGGAACCGGGGAGCTGTTTTTT. It specifies CASSNQGTGELFF.

V usage is TRBV20-1 and J usage is TRBJ1-1, with D unclear. The germline V gene encodes CDR1 DFQATT and CDR2 SNEGSKA (reference sequence). Trimming took off 6 bases at V and 2 bases at J, with 7 bases between the two ends. The CDR3 contains 11 residues. The CDR3 here is CSAPINTEAFF. The CDR3 DNA reads TGCAGTGCACCTATTAACACTGAAGCTTTCTTT.

The chain couples TRBV3-1 (or the pseudogene TRBV3-2) to TRBJ1-2; 7 nucleotides align to TRBD1. CDR3 length: 14 residues. J gave up 4 bases and V 4 bases, and 6 bases lay outside the gene matches. Germline CDR1 LGHDT, CDR2 YNNKEL (reference sequence). CDR3 loop: CASSLPGQPYGYTF. The CDR3 nucleotides read TGTGCCAGCAGCCTTCCGGGACAGCCCTATGGCTACACCTTC.

The chain couples TRBV7-9 to TRBJ1-1; the D gene is possibly TRBD1 (5 bases). Between the trimmed V and J ends, which lost 1 base and 2 bases, there was a span of 23 bases. The CDR3 consists of 19 residues. Germline V gene sequence: CDR1 SEHNR, CDR2 FQNEAQ (reference sequence). In nucleotides, the CDR3 is TGTGCCAGCAGCTTAGGCTTTTCGGGACCTCGGGGTTCAAACACTGAAGCTTTCTTT. Translating it yields CASSLGFSGPRGSNTEAFF.

The chain uses TRBV7-9 and TRBJ2-1; 8 bases are a match to TRBD1. Per the germline V gene, CDR1 is SEHNR and CDR2 is FQNEAQ (reference sequence). The CDR3 contains 16 residues. V shed 7 bases, J shed 2 bases, and the junction held 10 bases outside the gene matches. The CDR3 spells CASTPQGAGPYNEQFF. CDR3 in DNA: TGTGCCAGCACTCCTCAGGGGGCGGGGCCCTACAATGAGCAGTTCTTC. Together with reference TRBV7-9 and TRBJ2-1, the CDR3 gives the full variable domain: DTGVSQNPRHKITKRGQNVTFRCDPISEHNRLYWYRQTLGQGPEFLTYFQNEAQLEKSRLLSDRFSAERPKGSFSTLEIQRTEQGDSAMYLCASTPQGAGPYNEQFFGPGTRLTVL.

The gene calls are TRBV28 and TRBJ1-5; D remains ambiguous. V lost 7 bases and J 5 bases, leaving 18 bases between the germline ends. This CDR3 contains 15 residues. Germline loops: CDR1 MDHEN, CDR2 SYDVKM. This CDR3 reads CASTEIKTLYQPQHF. DNA of the CDR3: TGTGCCAGCACCGAGATTAAGACACTCTATCAGCCCCAGCATTTT.

CDR3 bases: TGTGCCAGCAGTACCGCGAATTCACCCCTCCACTTT. Protein: CASSTANSPLHF. This chain links TRBV28 with TRBJ1-6; D gene ambiguous. V lost 5 bases and J 7 bases, leaving 6 bases between the germline ends. Germline assignment: CDR1 MDHEN and CDR2 SYDVKM. This CDR3 has 12 amino acids.

The chain employs TRBV27 and TRBJ2-2, with D perhaps TRBD1 or TRBD2 (5 bases each). Germline values: CDR1 MNHEY, CDR2 SMNVEV (reference sequence). This CDR3 has 13 residues. The ends were cut back, 6 bases at V and 13 bases at J, with 18 bases in the middle. This CDR3 reads CASRELGTLVLFF. DNA for the CDR3: TGTGCCAGCAGGGAGCTAGGGACCTTGGTGCTGTTTTTT.

This sequence joins TRBV27 and TRBJ2-7, with D possibly TRBD1 on 6 matching bases. Germline assignment: CDR1 MNHEY and CDR2 SMNVEV (reference sequence). V was shortened by 5 bases and J by 1 base, with 15 bases between the two germline ends. The CDR3 is made up of 15 amino acids. The CDR3 here is CASSREQGISYEQYF. The DNA for the CDR3 is TGTGCCAGCAGTAGGGAACAGGGTATTTCCTACGAGCAGTACTTC.

The chain recombines TRBV7-7 with TRBJ2-5; a possible D gene is TRBD2 (5 bases). CDR1 and CDR2 from the germline V gene are SSHAT and FNYEAQ (reference sequence). The CDR3 covers 16 residues. Trimming removed 1 base from V and 1 base from J, with 13 bases in between. Here the CDR3 DNA reads TGTGCCAGCAGCTTAGGTTATGCGGGTTTCCAAGAGACCCAGTACTTC. Its translation is CASSLGYAGFQETQYF.

V and J are TRBV24-1 and TRBJ2-2, with 8 bases lining up with TRBD2. This CDR3 comprises 15 residues. Germline V CDR1 and CDR2: KGHDR, SFDVKD. The J segment lost 5 bases and the V segment lost 3 bases, leaving 4 bases of the junction unmatched. The CDR3 sequence is CATSDRREGTGELFF. Here the CDR3 DNA reads TGTGCCACCAGTGATCGCCGGGAGGGAACCGGGGAGCTGTTTTTT.

In this sample, this clone turned up a few times. The CDR3 nucleotides read TGTGCCGGGAAGGACAGCCTTAATGAAAAACTGTTTTTT. Residues: CAGKDSLNEKLFF. The chain uses TRBV2 and TRBJ1-4, with D maybe TRBD1 (6 bases). The V end was cut by 11 bases, the J end by 4 bases, with 14 bases between. Germline loops: CDR1 SNHLY, CDR2 FYNNEI. There are 13 residues in the CDR3.

The V call is TRBV2, the J call TRBJ1-1; the match to TRBD1 covers 7 bases. Germline V CDR1 and CDR2: SNHLY, FYNNEI. The CDR3 extends over 17 amino acids. J lost 0 bases, V lost 6 bases, and 13 bases had no gene match. The chain's CDR3 is CASRAGRAGGLNTEAFF. The CDR3 DNA sequence: TGTGCCAGCAGAGCCGGGAGGGCAGGGGGATTGAACACTGAAGCTTTCTTT.

The CDR3 sequence is CSVELAVEQFF. CDR3 DNA sequence: TGCAGCGTGGAGCTAGCGGTTGAGCAGTTCTTC. The chain uses TRBV29-1 and TRBJ2-1; 7 bases are shared with TRBD2. The CDR3 sequence is 11 residues long. The V gene's germline CDR1 is SQVTM and CDR2 ANQGSEA. V shed 6 bases, J shed 9 bases, and the junction held 5 bases outside the gene matches.

This clone turned up a few times. The chain recombines TRBV6-6 with TRBJ2-7; no clear D gene. The V end was cut by 4 bases, the J end by 2 bases, with 6 bases between. Germline assignment: CDR1 MNHNY and CDR2 SVGAGI (reference sequence). The CDR3 contains 12 residues. The CDR3 DNA reads as TGTGCCAGCAGTTCTGGGCCCTACGAGCAGTACTTC. Encoded protein: CASSSGPYEQYF.

The rearrangement links TRBV6-6 to TRBJ1-1, with a tentative D call TRBD1 (5 bases). The V end lost 5 bases, the J end lost 1 base, and 14 bases lay between the germline ends. The CDR3 has 15 residues. Germline lookup yields CDR1 MNHNY and CDR2 SVGAGI (reference sequence). This CDR3 reads CASSTLGTKNTEAFF. CDR3 sequence (DNA): TGTGCCAGCAGTACCCTCGGGACTAAGAACACTGAAGCTTTCTTT.

This chain connects TRBV19 to TRBJ2-2; TRBD1 is a possible D gene (5 bases). The V end lost 6 bases, the J end lost 0 bases, and 8 bases lay between the germline ends. CDR3 length: 14 amino acids. Germline V gives CDR1 LNHDA, CDR2 SQIVND (reference sequence). The CDR3 DNA sequence: TGTGCCAGTAGATGGACACCGAACACCGGGGAGCTGTTTTTT. Amino acids: CASRWTPNTGELFF.

The V and J genes are TRBV6-1 and TRBJ2-1, with D possibly matching TRBD2 (5 bases). There are 14 residues in the CDR3. The germline V and J ends were trimmed by 0 bases and 9 bases, with 12 bases remaining between them. Germline V gives CDR1 MNHNS, CDR2 SASEGT. This CDR3 is CASSEARDVGEQFF. CDR3 nucleotides: TGTGCCAGCAGTGAAGCGAGGGATGTGGGTGAGCAGTTCTTC.

This clone has only one observation. The chain recombines TRBV19 with TRBJ2-7; D is unclear. V was shortened by 3 bases and J by 4 bases, with 13 bases between the two germline ends. Germline V gene sequence: CDR1 LNHDA, CDR2 SQIVND (reference sequence). The CDR3 extends over 14 amino acids. Here the CDR3 DNA reads TGTGCCAGTAGTATGATCTTCGGGCCATACGAGCAGTACTTC. Its translation is CASSMIFGPYEQYF.

This chain connects TRBV6-1 to TRBJ2-7; 11 nucleotides match TRBD2. CDR3 length: 14 amino acids. Germline CDR1 and CDR2: MNHNS and SASEGT. The V gene end was trimmed by 6 bases and the J gene end by 4 bases; junction bases not matched to a gene: 5. CDR3 sequence (DNA): TGTGCCAGCAGCCTGACTAGCGGGATATACGAGCAGTACTTC. It specifies CASSLTSGIYEQYF.

The chain links TRBV5-1 to TRBJ2-5; 14 bases map to TRBD2. Germline assignment: CDR1 SGHRS and CDR2 YFSETQ. V trimming: 4 bases; J trimming: 4 bases; junction bases outside the gene matches: 3. The CDR3 sequence is 15 residues long. The CDR3 here is CASSIGLAGGETQYF. In nucleotides, the CDR3 is TGCGCCAGCAGCATCGGACTAGCGGGAGGAGAGACCCAGTACTTC.

This clone was observed a few times. The chain uses TRBV28 and TRBJ2-3; D possibly corresponds to TRBD2 (7 bases). V lost 2 bases and J lost 7, with 13 bases in between. Germline assignment: CDR1 MDHEN and CDR2 SYDVKM. The CDR3 is 14 residues long. CDR3 DNA: TGTGCCAGCAGTTTAGCGGGGGCGAAGAATACGCAGTATTTT. This codes for CASSLAGAKNTQYF.

The rearrangement links TRBV30 to TRBJ2-4; D is possibly TRBD2 (5 bases). The V end was cut by 5 bases, the J end by 7 bases, with 9 bases between. The CDR3 consists of 11 residues. The germline V gene encodes CDR1 GTSNPN and CDR2 SVGIG (reference sequence). CDR3 sequence reads: CAWGRGNIQYF. The CDR3 region has the DNA TGTGCCTGGGGACGCGGGAACATTCAGTACTTC.

The chain is built from TRBV19 and TRBJ1-5; 9 bases line up with TRBD1. Germline assignment: CDR1 LNHDA and CDR2 SQIVND (reference sequence). This CDR3 region has 17 residues. With 7 bases clipped from V and 0 bases from J, the junction kept 10 bases outside the gene matches. This CDR3 reads CASKRTGEDYSNQPQHF. The CDR3 DNA reads TGTGCCAGTAAACGGACAGGGGAAGATTATAGCAATCAGCCCCAGCATTTT.

This clone came up once. The chain has TRBV9 and TRBJ2-1; the match to TRBD2 covers 9 bases. This CDR3 is 15 amino acids long. The ends lost 0 bases at V and 4 bases at J; junction bases unmatched: 2. The V gene's germline CDR1 is SGDLS and CDR2 YYNGEE. The CDR3 region has the DNA TGTGCCAGCAGCGTAGGGCTAGCGGGATACAATGAGCAGTTCTTC. Its translation is CASSVGLAGYNEQFF.